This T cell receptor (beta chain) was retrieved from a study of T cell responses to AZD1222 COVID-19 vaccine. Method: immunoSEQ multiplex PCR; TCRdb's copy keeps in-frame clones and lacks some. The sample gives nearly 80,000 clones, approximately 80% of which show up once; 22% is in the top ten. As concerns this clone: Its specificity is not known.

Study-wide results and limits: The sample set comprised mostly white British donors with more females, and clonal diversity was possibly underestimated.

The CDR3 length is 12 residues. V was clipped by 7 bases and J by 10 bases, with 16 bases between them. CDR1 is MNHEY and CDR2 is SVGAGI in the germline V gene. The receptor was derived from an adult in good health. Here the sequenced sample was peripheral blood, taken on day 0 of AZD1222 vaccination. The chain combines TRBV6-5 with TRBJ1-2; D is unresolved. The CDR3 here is CASKAAALSYTF. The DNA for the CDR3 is TGTGCCAGCAAGGCAGCCGCCTTATCCTACACCTTC.